This T cell receptor beta chain was obtained from a study of T cell changes during pregnancy in multiple sclerosis. Repertoires were generated with immunoSEQ multiplex PCR, while TCRdb's copy carries only in-frame clones and drops some. The sample consists of 65,000 to 90,000 clones, 80% to 95% of them appearing once. The V end was cut by 10 bases, the J end by 7 bases, with 11 bases between. Germline loops: CDR1 SEHNR, CDR2 FQNEAQ (reference sequence). The CDR3 is made up of 12 amino acids. This sequence originates from a female donor in good health, enrolled as a control in a pregnancy study. Sequencing used peripheral blood, obtained in the third trimester of pregnancy. This chain connects TRBV7-9 to TRBJ1-6; D not resolved. CDR3 residues: CATSGGNSPLHF. The CDR3 nucleotides read TGTGCCACCTCAGGCGGGAATTCACCCCTCCACTTT.